This T cell receptor (beta chain) stems from a study of OX40 agonist ivuxolimab in advanced cancers. Whole-study results and caveats: In general, CD8+ T cells held more expanded clones than CD4+ did, on average. CD4+ and CD8+ blood T cells expanded clonally by week 6 at 0.1 to 3.0 mg/kg.

Only in-frame clones appear in the TCRdb table, and some are missing; sequencing was by immunoSEQ multiplex PCR. The sample carries some 40,000 clones, about 82% recorded once. Per germline, CDR1 MNHNY and CDR2 SVGAGI (reference sequence). Including both end residues, the CDR3 is 12 amino acids long. The investigators sampled blood at baseline, at cycle 4 day 1, and at cycle 7 day 1. About this clone itself: Its specificity is unknown. It is unclear where the CDR3 begins or ends on the DNA, so no DNA is shown, and the CDR3 is as TCRdb lists it.

The specimen was CD4+ or CD8+ T cells sorted from blood, collected in a trial of the OX40 agonist ivuxolimab. This TCR came from an adult with an advanced solid tumor such as melanoma, head and neck, liver or kidney cancer. V and J are TRBV6-6 and TRBJ1-1. The CDR3 reads CASSSSGPEAFF.